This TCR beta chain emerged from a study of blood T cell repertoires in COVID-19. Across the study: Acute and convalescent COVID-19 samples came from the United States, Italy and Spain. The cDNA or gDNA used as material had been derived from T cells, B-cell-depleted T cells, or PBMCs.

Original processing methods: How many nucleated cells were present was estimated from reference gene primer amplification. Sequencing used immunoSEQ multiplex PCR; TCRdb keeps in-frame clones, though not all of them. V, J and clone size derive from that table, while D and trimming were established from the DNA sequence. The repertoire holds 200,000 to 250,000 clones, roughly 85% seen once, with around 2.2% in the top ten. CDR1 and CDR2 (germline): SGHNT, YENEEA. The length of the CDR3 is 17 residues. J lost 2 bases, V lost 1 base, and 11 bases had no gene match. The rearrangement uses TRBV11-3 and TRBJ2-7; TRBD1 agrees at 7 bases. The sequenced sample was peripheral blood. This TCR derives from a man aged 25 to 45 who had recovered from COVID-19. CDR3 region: CASSLGPQQGNPYEQYF. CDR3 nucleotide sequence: TGTGCCAGCAGCTTAGGGCCCCAACAGGGGAACCCCTACGAGCAGTACTTC. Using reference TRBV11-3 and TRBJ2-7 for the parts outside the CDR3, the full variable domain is EAGVVQSPRYKIIEKKQPVAFWCNPISGHNTLYWYLQNLGQGPELLIRYENEEAVDDSQLPKDRFSAERLKGVDSTLKIQPAELGDSAVYLCASSLGPQQGNPYEQYFGPGTRLTVT.